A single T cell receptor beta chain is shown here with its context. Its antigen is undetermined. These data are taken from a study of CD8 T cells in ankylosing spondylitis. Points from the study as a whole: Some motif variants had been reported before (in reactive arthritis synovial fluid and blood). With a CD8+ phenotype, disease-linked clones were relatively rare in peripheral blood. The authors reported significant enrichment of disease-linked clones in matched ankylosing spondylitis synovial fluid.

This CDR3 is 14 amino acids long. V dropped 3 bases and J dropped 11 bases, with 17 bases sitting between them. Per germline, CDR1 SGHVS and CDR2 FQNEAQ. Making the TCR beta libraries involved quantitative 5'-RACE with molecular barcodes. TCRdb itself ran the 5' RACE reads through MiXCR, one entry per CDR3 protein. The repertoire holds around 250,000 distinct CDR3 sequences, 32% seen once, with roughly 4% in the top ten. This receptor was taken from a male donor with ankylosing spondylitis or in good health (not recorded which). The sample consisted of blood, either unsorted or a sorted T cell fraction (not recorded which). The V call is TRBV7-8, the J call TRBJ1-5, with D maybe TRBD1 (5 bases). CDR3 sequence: CASSFKGPKGAQHF. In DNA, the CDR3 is TGTGCCAGCAGCTTTAAGGGGCCCAAAGGAGCCCAGCATTTT. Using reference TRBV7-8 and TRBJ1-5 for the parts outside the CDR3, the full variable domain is GAGVSQSPRYKVAKRGQDVALRCDPISGHVSLFWYQQALGQGPEFLTYFQNEAQLDKSGLPSDRFFAERPEGSVSTLKIQRTQQEDSAVYLCASSFKGPKGAQHFGDGTRLSIL.